The 22 T cell receptor beta chains below all came from one sample that was sequenced in a study of preoperative IRX-2 immunotherapy in early breast cancer. TCRdb keeps only in-frame clones here, not all; method: immunoSEQ multiplex PCR. The sample consists of 75,000 to 100,000 clones, roughly 90% of them appearing once. Treatment given: preoperative locoregional IRX-2 cytokine immunotherapy. The source material was tumor tissue, sampled after IRX-2 immunotherapy. The receptors stem from a human donor with breast cancer.

The chain employs TRBV29-1 and TRBJ2-1; D is perhaps TRBD1 or TRBD2 (5 bases each). The germline gives CDR1 SQVTM, CDR2 ANQGSEA. Between the trimmed V and J ends, which lost 7 bases and 8 bases, there was a span of 18 bases. The length of the CDR3 is 13 residues. The CDR3 DNA reads as TGCAGCGCACTGATGGGGGACCGAGATGAGCAGTTCTTC. Encoded protein: CSALMGDRDEQFF.

This rearrangement joins TRBV6-8 to TRBJ1-3; D is ambiguous. This CDR3 has 15 residues. CDR1 is MNHGY, CDR2 SAAAGT, per germline. The V end lost 7 bases, the J end lost 0 bases, and 13 bases lay between the germline ends. The CDR3 loop reads CASIRSSPSGNTIYF. The CDR3 bases are TGTGCCAGCATAAGGAGCAGCCCCTCTGGAAACACCATATATTTT.

The J gene is TRBJ2-1, the V gene TRBV28; 9 bases are a match to TRBD2. The germline V gene encodes CDR1 MDHEN and CDR2 SYDVKM. The CDR3 spans 16 residues. Trimming cost V 3 bases and J 6 bases; bases outside gene matches: 9. In DNA form, the CDR3 reads TGTGCCAGCAGTTTTCGCGGGAGGGCCGGGAGCAATGAGCAGTTCTTC. Translating gives CASSFRGRAGSNEQFF.

The chain couples TRBV19 to TRBJ1-1; D gene ambiguous. CDR1 and CDR2 from the germline V gene are LNHDA and SQIVND (reference sequence). The CDR3 has 15 amino acids. V lost 5 bases, J lost 8 bases, and 21 bases lay in between. CDR3 in amino acids: CASSDKPSGSIEAFF. In nucleotides, the CDR3 is TGTGCCAGTAGTGATAAGCCCAGTGGATCCATAGAAGCTTTCTTT.

The genes are TRBV19 and TRBJ2-1, with no clear D. With 5 bases removed from V and 7 bases from J, the gap between germline ends came to 9 bases. This CDR3 contains 12 residues. Germline V gives CDR1 LNHDA, CDR2 SQIVND (reference sequence). The CDR3 bases are TGTGCCAGTAGTGGCGTTGGGAATGAGCAGTTCTTC. This gives the protein CASSGVGNEQFF.

V and J are TRBV5-1 and TRBJ2-7; 7 nucleotides align to TRBD1. This CDR3 region has 15 residues. Trimming cost V 3 bases and J 2 bases; bases outside gene matches: 8. Per germline, CDR1 SGHRS and CDR2 YFSETQ. The chain's CDR3 is CASSSRPGGTYEQYF. CDR3 DNA sequence: TGCGCCAGCAGCTCGCGGCCAGGGGGAACCTACGAGCAGTACTTC.

The J gene is TRBJ1-1, the V gene TRBV28, with D perhaps matching TRBD1 (5 bases). Trimming took 0 bases from V and 2 from J, leaving 7 bases between them. This CDR3 is built from 14 residues. Looked up from germline, CDR1 is MDHEN and CDR2 is SYDVKM. The CDR3 DNA reads as TGTGCCAGCAGTTTATGGACAGTTAACACTGAAGCTTTCTTT. Translated, it gives CASSLWTVNTEAFF.

The genes are TRBV9 and TRBJ2-7; 11 bases are shared with TRBD2. The CDR3 runs to 14 residues. Per germline, CDR1 SGDLS and CDR2 YYNGEE. V shed 5 bases and J 6 bases; nucleotides not matched to a gene: 7. CDR3 in DNA: TGTGCCAGCAGTGAATTCGGACTAGCGGGCGAGCAGTACTTC. This codes for CASSEFGLAGEQYF.

The chain links TRBV11-3 to TRBJ2-4, with a tentative D call TRBD1 (6 bases). The germline V gene has CDR1 SGHNT and CDR2 YENEEA. This CDR3 comprises 15 residues. V lost 7 bases and J lost 3, with 16 bases in between. CDR3 sequence: CASTNRDTHKNIQYF. CDR3 in DNA: TGTGCCAGCACCAACCGGGACACTCACAAAAACATTCAGTACTTC. The entire variable domain, with the rest obtained from reference TRBV11-3 and TRBJ2-4, is as follows: EAGVVQSPRYKIIEKKQPVAFWCNPISGHNTLYWYLQNLGQGPELLIRYENEEAVDDSQLPKDRFSAERLKGVDSTLKIQPAELGDSAVYLCASTNRDTHKNIQYFGAGTRLSVL.

This clone has just one count. The V gene is TRBV30, the J gene TRBJ2-1; perhaps TRBD1 as D (5 bases). The germline gives CDR1 GTSNPN, CDR2 SVGIG (reference sequence). The V and J ends lost 4 bases and 5 bases respectively, with 15 bases between them. The CDR3 runs to 14 residues. As DNA, the CDR3 is TGTGCCTGGAATCCCGATACAGGACACAATGAGCAGTTCTTC. Amino acid sequence: CAWNPDTGHNEQFF.

This chain joins TRBV7-1 and TRBJ2-7; possible D gene TRBD2, 5 bases. TRBV7-1 is recorded as an ORF, its role being uncertain. The V end was cut by 4 bases, the J end by 0 bases, with 13 bases between. The CDR3 is 15 residues long. The CDR3 DNA is TGTGCCAGCAGCTTAGCCCTAGCCTTCTCCTACGAGCAGTACTTC. Residues: CASSLALAFSYEQYF.

This clone turned up a few times. The chain has TRBV11-3 and TRBJ2-3; 10 bases line up with TRBD2. Germline V gives CDR1 SGHNT, CDR2 YENEEA. J was trimmed by 5 bases and V by 4 bases; bases with no gene match: 12. There are 17 residues in the CDR3. The CDR3 spells CASSWTGSGRAGDTQYF. CDR3 sequence (DNA): TGTGCCAGCAGCTGGACGGGGAGCGGGAGGGCCGGAGATACGCAGTATTTT.

The CDR3 spells CASSQTGFTQPQHF. The CDR3, as DNA: TGTGCCAGCAGTCAAACAGGGTTCACTCAGCCCCAGCATTTT. This chain links TRBV25-1 with TRBJ1-5; D is possibly TRBD1 (6 bases). This CDR3 comprises 14 residues. The V gene lost 5 bases and the J gene lost 6 bases, with 14 bases spanning the gap. The germline V gene has CDR1 MGHDK and CDR2 SYGVNS.

This rearrangement joins TRBV2 to TRBJ2-2; maybe TRBD1 (6 bases). CDR3 length: 15 residues. Germline assignment: CDR1 SNHLY and CDR2 FYNNEI. V lost 1 base to trimming and J lost 1 base, with 7 bases between them. This CDR3 reads CASSEETGNTGELFF. Here the CDR3 DNA reads TGTGCCAGCAGTGAAGAGACAGGGAACACCGGGGAGCTGTTTTTT.

The chain recombines TRBV28 with TRBJ1-2; a possible D gene is TRBD1 (6 bases). CDR3 length equals 14 residues. V gave up 6 bases and J gave up 7 bases, with 18 bases separating them. Germline CDR1 is MDHEN and CDR2 is SYDVKM. This chain's CDR3 is CASSLLGQSSGYTF. The DNA for the CDR3 is TGTGCCAGCAGCCTCCTCGGACAGAGCAGTGGCTACACCTTC.

The V call is TRBV30, the J call TRBJ1-2, with 11 bases that match TRBD1. CDR1 and CDR2 (germline): GTSNPN, SVGIG (reference sequence). This CDR3 comprises 15 residues. With V trimmed by 0 bases and J by 8 bases, 8 bases remained unmatched. CDR3 residues: CAWSVSGTGGRGYTF. DNA for the CDR3: TGTGCCTGGAGTGTCTCCGGGACAGGGGGTCGGGGCTACACCTTC.

The chain employs TRBV19 and TRBJ1-5; the D gene is possibly TRBD1 (5 bases). Deletions cut 5 bases from V and 4 bases from J, with 18 bases between. This CDR3 is built from 16 residues. The germline V gene has CDR1 LNHDA and CDR2 SQIVND (reference sequence). The CDR3 protein is CASSAGGKWKNQPQHF. The CDR3 nucleotides read TGTGCCAGTAGTGCGGGGGGAAAGTGGAAAAATCAGCCCCAGCATTTT.

The V call is TRBV5-1, the J call TRBJ1-5, with 10 bases matching TRBD1. This CDR3 has 15 amino acids. V lost 4 bases, J lost 4 bases, and 5 bases stayed unmatched. Germline CDR1 reads SGHRS; CDR2 reads YFSETQ. The CDR3 loop reads CASSETGGPNQPQHF. The CDR3 DNA follows: TGCGCCAGCAGCGAGACAGGGGGCCCAAATCAGCCCCAGCATTTT.

The sample holds a few counts of this clone. J is TRBJ2-2 and V is TRBV11-1; 14 positions match TRBD2. V lost 2 bases, J lost 6 bases, and 8 bases stayed unmatched. Germline V CDR1 and CDR2: SGHAT, FQDESV (reference sequence). CDR3 size: 18 residues. CDR3 bases: TGTGCCAGCAGCTTAAGGAGTTTGGGACTAGCGGGAGCCGGGGAGCTGTTTTTT. Its protein product is CASSLRSLGLAGAGELFF.

The chain carries TRBV29-1 and TRBJ1-2; D is unresolved. Trimming cost V 4 bases and J 3 bases, with 12 bases left between them. The CDR3 is 13 residues long. The germline V gene has CDR1 SQVTM and CDR2 ANQGSEA. The chain's CDR3 is CSVATSYHYGYTF. The CDR3 coding sequence is TGCAGCGTTGCAACGTCCTACCACTATGGCTACACCTTC.

This chain links TRBV30 with TRBJ2-1, with 9 bases lining up with TRBD1. Trimming cost V 4 bases and J 3 bases; bases outside gene matches: 7. The CDR3 extends over 15 amino acids. From germline, CDR1 is GTSNPN and CDR2 SVGIG (reference sequence). The CDR3 region is CAWNLRDRVYNEQFF. The CDR3 DNA follows: TGTGCCTGGAACCTAAGGGACAGGGTCTACAATGAGCAGTTCTTC. Full variable domain (remainder filled in from reference TRBV30 and TRBJ2-1): SQTIHQWPATLVQPVGSPLSLECTVEGTSNPNLYWYRQAAGRGLQLLFYSVGIGQISSEVPQNLSASRPQDRQFILSSKKLLLSDSGFYLCAWNLRDRVYNEQFFGPGTRLTVL.

The chain combines TRBV6-4 with TRBJ2-3; no reliable D call. V was trimmed by 3 bases and J by 0 bases, leaving 7 bases between them. This CDR3 is built from 14 residues. Per the germline V gene, CDR1 is MRHNA and CDR2 is SNTAGT. The CDR3 nucleotides are TGTGCCAGCAGTGAAGATCCTAGCACAGATACGCAGTATTTT. Amino acids: CASSEDPSTDTQYF.